Here is one TCR beta chain with its context. Its antigen has not been determined. No quality values exist for individual bases; no much larger clone is one base distant. The trial excluded patients who had a history of autoimmune disease or were on systemic immunosuppression. Peripheral blood for TCR sequencing was collected from all dose cohorts at baseline, on cycle 4 day 1, and on cycle 7 day 1. The samples were drawn from a first-in-human, open-label, multicenter phase I dose-escalation trial of ivuxolimab. Adults with locally advanced or metastatic melanoma, renal cell, hepatocellular, or head and neck squamous cell carcinoma were enrolled in the trial. Before TCR sequencing, CD4+ T cells and CD8+ T cells from peripheral blood were sorted into separate populations. For sequencing of the TCRbeta CDR3 region, genomic DNA was extracted from the sorted cells. The immunoSEQ Assay was used for sequencing of TCRbeta CDR3 regions. TCRdb holds this immuneACCESS table with in-frame rearrangements only. Some clones are missing; in checked studies, unresolved V genes explain under half, and the rest has no known cause. Counted in this sample were about 15,000 clones; about 80% of them appeared once. The ten largest clonotypes hold about 35% of the sample.

V gives up 4 bases and J gives up 8 bases, and the segment between their germline ends measures 17 bases. The CDR3 covers 15 residues, taking in both the cysteine and the phenylalanine. The CDR3 DNA has 45 bases and is translated from base 1. CDR1 and CDR2 are drawn from the germline V gene: MGHDK, SYGVNS. The data are from a study of OX40 agonist ivuxolimab in advanced cancers. About the investigation overall: Ivuxolimab was a fully human IgG2 agonistic monoclonal antibody targeting the costimulatory receptor OX40 (CD134). The monotherapy dose-escalation portion (N of about 50 patients) of the phase I ivuxolimab trial is reported in the paper. Of the 50 or so patients in dose escalation, about 20 had hepatocellular carcinoma, some 15 had melanoma, 9 had renal cell carcinoma and 9 had head and neck cancer. Peripheral TCRbeta sequencing aimed to test whether ivuxolimab altered TCR sequence diversity and caused clonal T-cell expansion. Intravenous ivuxolimab was administered to patients every 2 weeks at six dose levels: 0.01, 0.1, 0.3, 1.5, 3 and 10 mg/kg. Partial responses occurred in three dose-escalation patients, of whom one had hepatocellular carcinoma and two had cutaneous melanoma. In the dose-escalation cohort, around four fifths of patients were male, and the mean age was approximately 60 years, with a range of roughly 23 to 85. Prior anti-PD-1, anti-PD-L1 or anti-CTLA-4 therapy was permitted, and roughly two fifths of dose-escalation patients had received checkpoint inhibitors.

Summary of the overall study and its limitations: Low levels of normalized T-cell clonal expansion were also seen in some patients who did not respond. After ivuxolimab, expanded clones were on average more numerous among CD8+ T cells than among CD4+ T cells. The antigen specificity of the clonally expanded peripheral T cells was not determined. Clonal expansion of both CD4+ and CD8+ blood T cells was observed from baseline to week 6 at doses 0.1 to 3.0 mg/kg. In partial responders in the 0.1-3.0 mg/kg groups, normalized peripheral clonal expansion was found to be among the lowest, especially among CD8+ T cells.

The V gene is TRBV25-1 and the J gene is TRBJ1-4; TRBD1 could be the D gene, as 5 bases match. The receptor comes from an adult with an advanced solid tumor such as melanoma, head and neck, liver or kidney cancer. The sample in question was CD4+ or CD8+ T cells sorted from blood, obtained in a trial of the OX40 agonist ivuxolimab. The CDR3 protein: CASSGMWGMGEKLFF. The DNA reads as follows: TGTGCCAGCAGTGGGATGTGGGGGATGGGAGAAAAACTGTTTTTT.